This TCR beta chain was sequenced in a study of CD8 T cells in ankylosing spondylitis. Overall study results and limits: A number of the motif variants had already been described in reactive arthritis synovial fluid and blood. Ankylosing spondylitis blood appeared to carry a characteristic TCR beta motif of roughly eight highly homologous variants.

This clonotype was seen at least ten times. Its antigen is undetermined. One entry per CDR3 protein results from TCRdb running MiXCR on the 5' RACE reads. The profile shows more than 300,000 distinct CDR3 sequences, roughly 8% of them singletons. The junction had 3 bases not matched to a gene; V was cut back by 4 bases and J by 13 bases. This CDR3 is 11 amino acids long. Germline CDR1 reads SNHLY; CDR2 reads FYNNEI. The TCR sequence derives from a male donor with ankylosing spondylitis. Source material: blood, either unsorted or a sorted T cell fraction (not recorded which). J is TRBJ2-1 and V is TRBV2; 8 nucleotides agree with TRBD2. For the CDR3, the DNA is TGTGCCAGCAGTGTGACTAGCGAACAGTTCTTC. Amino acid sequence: CASSVTSEQFF.